A single sample gave rise to the 2 T cell receptor beta chains below, sequenced in a study of blood T cell repertoires in COVID-19. Clones were sequenced by immunoSEQ multiplex PCR, and TCRdb holds only the in-frame ones, with some missing. The table has over 35,000 clones, around 81% seen once; the top ten hold 13% to 15%. The sequenced material came from peripheral blood. Receptors were obtained from a human donor in a cohort sampled during active COVID-19.

This clone was seen once. In DNA, the CDR3 is TGTGCCAGCTCAGACAGTCAGGGGACTGAAGCTTTCTTT. The encoded protein is CASSDSQGTEAFF. The rearrangement joins TRBV18 to TRBJ1-1, with D maybe TRBD1 (6 bases). Trimming took 5 bases from V and 5 from J, leaving 12 bases between them. The CDR3 has 13 residues. Germline CDR1 reads KGHSH; CDR2 reads LQKENI.

This clone showed up just once. The V call is TRBV4-1, the J call TRBJ2-1, with 12 bases matching TRBD2. V gave up 1 base and J gave up 9 bases; unmatched junction bases: 4. The CDR3 has 15 residues. The V gene's germline CDR1 is MGHRA and CDR2 YSYEKL. This CDR3 reads CASSQGLAGVVEQFF. The DNA for the CDR3 is TGCGCCAGCAGCCAAGGACTAGCGGGGGTCGTTGAGCAGTTCTTC.